Listed here is a single TCR beta chain. What went into each PCR as a spike was synthetic TCR analog templates. Profiled with immunoSEQ multiplex PCR; TCRdb holds only in-frame clones, not every one. Here the sample spans roughly 87,000 clones, roughly nine tenths being singletons. The record originates from a study of PD-L1 blockade in urothelial cancer. Turning to the study itself: Blood was tested 3 weeks (second dose) and 6 weeks into treatment. The median T cell count in blood samples was over 140,000.

Specified time point: pretreatment peripheral blood. The study enrolled patients with locally advanced or metastatic urothelial carcinoma. V dropped 4 bases and J dropped 2 bases, with 12 bases sitting between them. This CDR3 comprises 15 residues. Germline loops: CDR1 ENHRY, CDR2 SYGVKD. The chain joins TRBV10-3 to TRBJ2-1; D perhaps matches TRBD2 (6 bases). Sequenced material: PBMCs, taken around atezolizumab (anti-PD-L1) treatment. This TCR was sampled from an elderly woman with urothelial cancer. In DNA form, the CDR3 reads TGTGCCATCAGTGGGAGCGGAGGGGCCTACAATGAGCAGTTCTTC. It specifies CAISGSGGAYNEQFF.